Sequencing of this T cell receptor (beta chain) was carried out in a study of tumor-infiltrating lymphocytes in primary liver carcinoma. V dropped 6 bases and J dropped 1 base, with 22 bases sitting between them. CDR1 is SGHAT and CDR2 is FQNNGV in the germline V gene. The CDR3 is made up of 18 amino acids. Joint extraction of RNA and DNA used 20-30 mg of bulk tissue that was unsorted. Production of TCR beta cDNA used around 0.45 ug total RNA together with a constant-region primer. Each TCR beta library was derived from three nested multiplex PCR rounds that employed slightly modified ARM-PCR. A C-beta reverse primer was combined with TRBV1-TRBV30 forward primers in the first two PCR rounds, and each round had roughly 9 cycles. One entry per CDR3 protein results from TCRdb running MiXCR on the multiplex PCR reads. The sample has around 80,000 distinct CDR3 sequences; about 75% are singletons.

The sample taken for sequencing was tumor-adjacent normal liver tissue. V usage is TRBV11-2 and J usage is TRBJ2-4; TRBD1 might be the D (5 bases). The sequence derives from a man aged 35 to 55 with primary liver carcinoma and hepatitis B virus infection. Here the CDR3 DNA reads TGTGCCAGCAGTCCAACTGGGGCTTCCATAGTGGCCAAAAACATTCAGTACTTC. Its translation is CASSPTGASIVAKNIQYF.